The 26 T cell receptor beta chains below come from one sample, sequenced in a study of Graves' ophthalmopathy and Graves' hyperthyroidism. Amplifying from RNA transcripts, the study obtained TCR beta CDR3 regions. The workflow started with a first-round RT-PCR run with HTBI primers and then moved on to a second-round multiplex PCR. Each CDR3 protein gets one entry after TCRdb re-called the multiplex PCR reads with MiXCR. The sample carries over a million distinct CDR3 sequences, 35% to 40% recorded once. Sequenced input: peripheral blood or thyroid tissue (not recorded which). These receptors originate from an adult man with Graves' hyperthyroidism.

This clonotype was counted at least ten times. V gene TRBV9 combines with J gene TRBJ2-2; unclear D gene. Germline loops: CDR1 SGDLS, CDR2 YYNGEE. This CDR3 comprises 11 residues. V dropped 3 bases and J dropped 8 bases, with 5 bases sitting between them. DNA for the CDR3: TGTGCCAGCAGCGCCGCTGGGGAGCTGTTTTTT. It translates to CASSAAGELFF.

This clonotype was seen at least ten times. The gene calls are TRBV29-1 and TRBJ1-4; D gene uncertain. Germline V lookup: CDR1 SQVTM, CDR2 ANQGSEA. Trimming removed 7 bases from V and 4 bases from J, with 13 bases in between. The length of the CDR3 is 13 residues. The CDR3 spells CSATVSGNEKLFF. CDR3 DNA sequence: TGCAGCGCCACAGTCTCTGGTAATGAAAAACTGTTTTTT.

The chain is built from TRBV28 and TRBJ2-2, with a tentative D call TRBD1 (5 bases). The length of the CDR3 is 16 residues. CDR1 is MDHEN, CDR2 SYDVKM, per germline. V was cut by 5 bases and J by 3 bases, with 16 bases left in between. The chain's CDR3 is CASSRLDRGHTGELFF. For the CDR3, the DNA is TGTGCCAGCAGTCGCCTGGATAGGGGCCACACCGGGGAGCTGTTTTTT. Based on the CDR3 plus reference TRBV28 and TRBJ2-2, the full variable domain is DVKVTQSSRYLVKRTGEKVFLECVQDMDHENMFWYRQDPGLGLRLIYFSYDVKMKEKGDIPEGYSVSREKKERFSLILESASTNQTSMYLCASSRLDRGHTGELFFGEGSRLTVL.

This clonotype was observed many times. The chain has TRBV5-1 and TRBJ1-1; tentative D call: TRBD1 (5 bases). V was trimmed by 0 bases and J by 3 bases, leaving 12 bases between them. This CDR3 has 15 amino acids. Germline assignment: CDR1 SGHRS and CDR2 YFSETQ. CDR3 region: CASSLEGALDTEAFF. In DNA form, the CDR3 reads TGCGCCAGCAGCTTGGAAGGGGCCTTGGACACTGAAGCTTTCTTT.

There are many counts of this clonotype. V is TRBV12-3 or TRBV12-4 and J is TRBJ2-5; TRBD1 agrees at 10 bases. The junction had 3 bases not matched to a gene; V was cut back by 5 bases and J by 6 bases. The CDR3 totals 13 residues. The CDR3: CASSPTGGQTQYF. The DNA of the CDR3 is TGTGCCAGCAGTCCGACAGGGGGCCAGACCCAGTACTTC.

This clonotype was counted between two and nine times. Possible read error: a much larger clone is one base away. The CDR3 sequence: CASSLASATNGYTF. CDR3 in DNA: TGCGCCAGCAGCTTGGCGTCAGCTACGAATGGCTACACCTTC. This sequence joins TRBV5-1 and TRBJ1-2; D ambiguous. CDR1 and CDR2 from the germline V gene are SGHRS and YFSETQ. This CDR3 has 14 amino acids. V lost 0 bases, J lost 6 bases, and 12 bases lay in between. The full variable domain, rest sourced from reference TRBV5-1 and TRBJ1-2, is KAGVTQTPRYLIKTRGQQVTLSCSPISGHRSVSWYQQTPGQGLQFLFEYFSETQRNKGNFPGRFSGRQFSNSRSEMNVSTLELGDSALYLCASSLASATNGYTFGSGTRLTVV.

The chain has TRBV2 and TRBJ2-3; TRBD2 aligns across 9 bases. CDR1 is SNHLY, CDR2 FYNNEI, per germline. The CDR3 runs 16 residues. V shed 7 bases and J 4 bases; nucleotides not matched to a gene: 12. The CDR3 DNA reads TGTGCCAGCACCACGGGGGGCGGGGGGGCCTCAGATACGCAGTATTTT. This gives the protein CASTTGGGGASDTQYF.

V is TRBV25-1 and J is TRBJ2-7; TRBD1 matches at 8 bases. V shed 8 bases and J 12 bases; nucleotides not matched to a gene: 12. Germline CDR1 MGHDK, CDR2 SYGVNS. This CDR3 has 12 amino acids. The CDR3 nucleotides read TGTGCCAGCTCACCACCACAGGGGGATTGGTACTTC. This gives the protein CASSPPQGDWYF.

This clonotype has only a few counts. The J gene is TRBJ2-7, the V gene TRBV10-3, with TRBD1 matching over 7 bases. From germline, CDR1 is ENHRY and CDR2 SYGVKD. With V trimmed by 4 bases and J by 4 bases, 22 bases remained unmatched. The CDR3 consists of 19 residues. CDR3 bases: TGTGCCATCAGTGGGGATTTGGGTTCTACAGGGGAGTCCTCGTACGAGCAGTACTTC. Amino acids: CAISGDLGSTGESSYEQYF.

This clonotype was seen ten or more times. CDR3 coding DNA: TGTGCCACCCAAGACACCGCCAGCGGTTCACCCCTCCACTTT. Translated, it gives CATQDTASGSPLHF. The chain uses TRBV19 and TRBJ1-6; the D is unclear. The germline V and J ends were trimmed by 10 bases and 9 bases, with 19 bases remaining between them. In germline, CDR1 is LNHDA, CDR2 SQIVND (reference sequence). This CDR3 spans 14 amino acids. The whole variable domain, remainder taken from reference TRBV19 and TRBJ1-6, is DGGITQSPKYLFRKEGQNVTLSCEQNLNHDAMYWYRQDPGQGLRLIYYSQIVNDFQKGDIAEGYSVSREKKESFPLTVTSAQKNPTAFYLCATQDTASGSPLHFGNGTRLTVT.

On this clonotype: This may be a read error, as it is one base from a much larger clone. CDR3: CASSQYQLNWQYF. CDR3 nucleotides: TGTGCCAGCAGCCAATATCAGCTCAATTGGCAGTACTTC. The chain carries TRBV2 and TRBJ2-7; D ambiguous. Germline values: CDR1 SNHLY, CDR2 FYNNEI. Trimming took 6 bases from V and 9 from J, leaving 18 bases between them. CDR3 length: 13 residues.

The table lists this clonotype with many counts. V and J are TRBV7-9 and TRBJ2-6, with 8 bases lining up with TRBD1. V lost 4 bases and J lost 4; bases outside the gene matches: 12. The CDR3 totals 18 residues. CDR1 is SEHNR, CDR2 FQNEAQ, per germline (reference sequence). The CDR3 reads CASSSDRGAWLGANVLTF. CDR3 DNA: TGTGCCAGCAGCTCCGACAGGGGTGCCTGGCTCGGGGCCAACGTCCTGACTTTC.

V is TRBV14 and J is TRBJ1-4; 9 bases align to TRBD1. In germline, CDR1 is SGHDN, CDR2 FVKESK. The CDR3 is 16 residues long. Germline trimming cut 3 bases from V and 8 bases from J; bases unmatched to any gene: 10. CDR3 residues: CASSHRTGVSSEKLFF. The DNA of the CDR3 is TGTGCCAGCAGCCACCGGACAGGGGTTTCTTCGGAAAAACTGTTTTTT.

This clonotype was counted many times. J is TRBJ1-1 and V is TRBV5-1; no reliable D call. V lost 0 bases to trimming and J lost 9 bases, with 9 bases between them. The CDR3 is made up of 12 amino acids. Germline V gene sequence: CDR1 SGHRS, CDR2 YFSETQ. CDR3 sequence: CASSLDGNQAFF. For the CDR3, the DNA is TGCGCCAGCAGCTTGGACGGAAACCAAGCTTTCTTT. Using reference TRBV5-1 and TRBJ1-1 for the parts outside the CDR3, the full variable domain is KAGVTQTPRYLIKTRGQQVTLSCSPISGHRSVSWYQQTPGQGLQFLFEYFSETQRNKGNFPGRFSGRQFSNSRSEMNVSTLELGDSALYLCASSLDGNQAFFGQGTRLTVV.

Ten or more counts support this clonotype. This chain connects TRBV6-1 to TRBJ1-3, with 7 bases aligning to TRBD1. With V trimmed by 1 base and J by 4 bases, 4 bases remained unmatched. The CDR3 consists of 15 residues. Per the germline V gene, CDR1 is MNHNS and CDR2 is SASEGT. The CDR3 reads CASSEETGSGNTIYF. In DNA form, the CDR3 reads TGTGCCAGCAGTGAAGAGACAGGGTCCGGAAACACCATATATTTT.

The genes are TRBV29-1 and TRBJ1-3; D call uncertain. This CDR3 has 8 residues. With 3 bases removed from V and 9 bases from J, the gap between germline ends came to 0 bases. Germline CDR1 and CDR2: SQVTM and ANQGSEA. The CDR3 protein is CSVDTIYF. CDR3 nucleotides: TGCAGCGTTGACACCATATATTTT. Looking up the rest from reference TRBV29-1 and TRBJ1-3 gives the full variable domain: SAVISQKPSRDICQRGTSLTIQCQVDSQVTMMFWYRQQPGQSLTLIATANQGSEATYESGFVIDKFPISRPNLTFSTLTVSNMSPEDSSIYLCSVDTIYFGEGSWLTVV.

A remark on this clonotype: At one end, the junction sequence differs from germline, possibly due to a read error. The rearrangement links TRBV29-1 to TRBJ2-6, with unresolved D. The CDR3 consists of 11 residues. The germline V gene has CDR1 SQVTM and CDR2 ANQGSEA. Written as DNA, the CDR3 is TGCAGCGGGCGGACCATGAACACTGAAGCTTTC. Its translation: CSGRTMNTEAF. The full variable domain, with the rest looked up from reference TRBV29-1 and TRBJ2-6, is SAVISQKPSRDICQRGTSLTIQCQVDSQVTMMFWYRQQPGQSLTLIATANQGSEATYESGFVIDKFPISRPNLTFSTLTVSNMSPEDSSIYLCSGRTMNTEAFGAGSRLTVL.

A note on this clonotype: Possible read error: a much larger clone is one base away. The chain joins TRBV7-2 to TRBJ2-5; D call uncertain. V was shortened by 4 bases and J by 9 bases, with 21 bases between the two germline ends. CDR3 length: 15 amino acids. The germline V gene has CDR1 SGHTA and CDR2 FQGNSA. CDR3 nucleotides: TGTGCCAGCAGCTCCTCCTTACAGATGACCGCGGCCCAGTACTTC. Translation gives CASSSSLQMTAAQYF. Full variable domain (outside the CDR3, taken from reference TRBV7-2 and TRBJ2-5): GAGVSQSPSNKVTEKGKDVELRCDPISGHTALYWYRQSLGQGLEFLIYFQGNSAPDKSGLPSDRFSAERTGGSVSTLTIQRTQQEDSAVYLCASSSSLQMTAAQYFGPGTRLLVL.

The chain carries TRBV7-3 and TRBJ1-4; 7 bases align to TRBD1. Germline assignment: CDR1 SGHTA and CDR2 FQGTGA. Trimming cost V 5 bases and J 7 bases; bases outside gene matches: 16. The CDR3 is 17 amino acids. The CDR3 protein is CASSRSGTASVGEKLFF. DNA for the CDR3: TGTGCCAGCAGCCGGTCCGGGACAGCCTCCGTGGGTGAAAAACTGTTTTTT.

The chain links TRBV24-1 to TRBJ2-2; 9 nucleotides agree with TRBD1. The CDR3 spans 15 residues. Losses at the gene ends were 4 bases for V and 4 bases for J; bases not matched to a gene: 3. The germline V gene has CDR1 KGHDR and CDR2 SFDVKD. CDR3 sequence (DNA): TGTGCCACCAGTGACGCGACAGGGGGCACCGGGGAGCTGTTTTTT. Translation gives CATSDATGGTGELFF.

This clonotype was counted ten times or more. V and J are TRBV29-1 and TRBJ2-7; D might be TRBD1 (6 bases). Germline assignment: CDR1 SQVTM and CDR2 ANQGSEA. V lost 8 bases and J 2 bases, leaving 13 bases between the germline ends. The CDR3 extends over 12 amino acids. For the CDR3, the DNA is TGCAGCACCTGGGACAACCCCTACGAGCAGTACTTC. Amino acids: CSTWDNPYEQYF.

On this clonotype itself: One end of the junction is discordant with germline, which a read error may explain. The gene calls are TRBV10-3 and TRBJ2-7; D remains unclear. Per germline, CDR1 ENHRY and CDR2 SYGVKD. The CDR3 loop spans 18 amino acids. This chain's CDR3 is CASSGGLIGRKLSYEQYF. The CDR3 DNA reads TGTGCCAGCAGTGGCGGTTTGATTGGGCGAAAGTTGAGCTACGAGCAGTACTTC.

This clonotype was counted between two and nine times. The chain combines TRBV20-1 with TRBJ1-5; tentative D call: TRBD1 (5 bases). This CDR3 has 14 amino acids. Trimming shortened V by 4 bases and J by 3 bases, and 13 bases separated the two germline ends. The germline V gene encodes CDR1 DFQATT and CDR2 SNEGSKA (reference sequence). The CDR3 region is CSATPGRINQPQHF. DNA of the CDR3: TGCAGTGCTACCCCGGGACGGATCAATCAGCCCCAGCATTTT.

This clonotype was detected ten times or more. The V call is TRBV19, the J call TRBJ1-6; the D is unclear. The V gene lost 9 bases and the J gene lost 7 bases, with 13 bases spanning the gap. Germline V gene sequence: CDR1 LNHDA, CDR2 SQIVND (reference sequence). The CDR3 is 13 residues long. The CDR3 DNA reads as TGTGCCAGAATAGGCGCCGAGAATTCACCCCTCCACTTT. Protein product: CARIGAENSPLHF.

This clonotype occurred many times. This chain uses TRBV7-2 with TRBJ2-7, with a tentative D call TRBD1 (6 bases). The CDR3 loop spans 14 amino acids. CDR1 SGHTA and CDR2 FQGNSA come from the germline V gene. V was cut by 7 bases and J by 0 bases, with 13 bases left in between. The CDR3 reads CASTRDTSSYEQYF. CDR3 DNA: TGTGCCAGCACCAGGGACACCAGCTCCTACGAGCAGTACTTC.

The chain recombines TRBV5-4 with TRBJ2-7; 10 bases agree with TRBD1. The trim removed 4 bases at V and 6 bases at J, leaving 10 bases unmatched. This CDR3 comprises 15 residues. CDR1 is SGHNT, CDR2 YYREEE, per germline (reference sequence). The CDR3: CASSPGGDRGPEQYF. CDR3 bases: TGTGCCAGCAGCCCGGGGGGAGACAGGGGGCCCGAGCAGTACTTC.